This is a list of T cell receptor beta chains from one sample in a study of blood T cell repertoires in COVID-19. Profiling relied on immunoSEQ multiplex PCR, and the TCRdb table lists in-frame clones only, not all of them. The data contain roughly 220,000 clones, 75% to 90% of them singletons. The sequenced sample consisted of PBMCs or T cells enriched from blood (not recorded which). The receptors come from a woman aged 18-29 years in a cohort exposed to, infected with or recovered from COVID-19 (not recorded which). The CDR3 runs from the conserved cysteine through the conserved F or W. The D gene is left open where the match is weak. Size values are once, few and many counts, or a class for expanded clones, and some rows have none.

- | TRBJ1-3 | TRBV10-3 | - | TGTGCCATCAGCTCGGGGTTCTCCTCTGGAAACACCATATATTTT | CAISSGFSSGNTIYF
- | TRBJ2-7 | TRBV5-1 | TRBD2 | TGCGCCAGCAGCTTTCCGCGCCCGGGACTAGAGACGGCATCCCCCAATTCAAACTACGAGCAGTACTTC | CASSFPRPGLETASPNSNYEQYF
- | TRBJ1-3 | TRBV4-2 | - | TGTGCCAGCAGCCAAGATCCCTTGGAAAGTGGGGCCACCATATATTTT | CASSQDPLESGATIYF
- | TRBJ1-6 | TRBV18 | - | TGTGCCAGCCTGACAGGCGGCAATTCACCCCTCCACTTT | CASLTGGNSPLHF
- | TRBJ1-1 | TRBV27 | - | TGTGCCAGCAGTCCTTACAGGGCCACTGAAGCTTTCTTT | CASSPYRATEAFF
- | TRBJ1-2 | TRBV5-6 | TRBD1 | TGTGCCAGCAGCTTGAAGGGGGCGTATGGCTACACCTTC | CASSLKGAYGYTF
- | TRBJ1-1 | TRBV7-9 | - | TGTGCCAGCAGCTCGGACACTCGAATGAGGGCTTTCTTT | CASSSDTRMRAFF
- | TRBJ2-1 | TRBV7-3 | - | TGTGCCAGCAGCTTAACTGTCAGCGCCGGTGAGCAGTTCTTC | CASSLTVSAGEQFF
- | TRBJ1-5 | TRBV6-6 | - | TGTGCCAGCACCCGGGTGGGGGCGAGCCAGCCCCAGCATTTT | CASTRVGASQPQHF
- | TRBJ2-5 | TRBV5-6 | - | TGTGCCAGCAGCTTCTCGGAGACCCAGTACTTC | CASSFSETQYF
- | TRBJ2-3 | TRBV5-6 | TRBD1 | TGTGCCAGCAGCTTACTCGGGACAGGGGCCACAGATACGCAGTATTTT | CASSLLGTGATDTQYF
- | TRBJ2-3 | TRBV5-4 | - | TGTGCCAGCAGCTTAAGCCAGGGCGCAGATACGCAGTATTTT | CASSLSQGADTQYF
- | TRBJ1-1 | TRBV5-4 | TRBD1 | TGTGCCAGCAGGTTGACAGGGGGCGGGGGCACTGAAGCTTTCTTT | CASRLTGGGGTEAFF
- | TRBJ1-5 | TRBV28 | TRBD1 | TGTGCCAGCAGTTGGGGACAGGGAAGGGGCTATAGCAATCAGCCCCAGCATTTT | CASSWGQGRGYSNQPQHF
- | TRBJ1-1 | TRBV15 | - | TGTGCCACCAGCGGCAGGGACACCTTGAACACTGAAGCTTTCTTT | CATSGRDTLNTEAFF
- | TRBJ1-5 | TRBV3-1/TRBV3-2 | - | TGTGCCAGCAGCCAGGGGAGGGCGGGTGCCGATCAGCCCCAGCATTTT | CASSQGRAGADQPQHF
once | TRBJ2-1 | TRBV6-1 | - | TGTGCCAGCAGTGAAGCCGGACAGGGAGGGGGCAATGAGCAGTTCTTC | CASSEAGQGGGNEQFF
- | TRBJ1-1 | TRBV27 | TRBD1 | TGTGCCAGCAGTTTACTCCCCGGACAGGGGAACACTGAAGCTTTCTTT | CASSLLPGQGNTEAFF
- | TRBJ1-5 | TRBV19 | - | TGTGCCAGTAGTAGTCAGGGCCATCAGCCCCAGCATTTT | CASSSQGHQPQHF
- | TRBJ2-1 | TRBV12-3/TRBV12-4 | TRBD2 | TGTGCCAGCAGTGGGGGGGACAATGAGCAGTTCTTC | CASSGGDNEQFF
- | TRBJ1-4 | TRBV16 | - | TGTGCCAGCAGCCCTCGACAGGCTAATGAAAAACTGTTTTTT | CASSPRQANEKLFF
- | TRBJ2-7 | TRBV19 | - | TGTGCCAGTAGTAGCACAGGTTGGTACGAGCAGTACTTC | CASSSTGWYEQYF
- | TRBJ1-6 | TRBV13 | - | TGTGCCAGCAGCCAGGACAGAAGTTCACCCCTCCACTTT | CASSQDRSSPLHF
- | TRBJ1-1 | TRBV11-2 | - | TGTGCCAGCAGCTTAGGAACCTCAGTTCTAGCTTTCTTT | CASSLGTSVLAFF
- | TRBJ2-2 | TRBV10-1 | - | TGCGCCAGCAGTGATCGGGGGACGAACACCGGGGAGCTGTTTTTT | CASSDRGTNTGELFF
- | TRBJ2-5 | TRBV18 | - | TGTGCCAGCTCTCCGTACCAAGAGACCCAGTACTTC | CASSPYQETQYF
- | TRBJ1-5 | TRBV6-5 | - | TGTGCCAGCTCTGCTCGACAGGACAATCAGCCCCAGCATTTT | CASSARQDNQPQHF
- | TRBJ2-3 | TRBV18 | - | TGTGCCAGCTCACCACAAGCTAGCGGCACAGATACGCAGTATTTT | CASSPQASGTDTQYF
- | TRBJ2-1 | TRBV28 | - | TGTGCCAGCAGTTTAGTGACAGGTGACAATGAGCAGTTCTTC | CASSLVTGDNEQFF
- | TRBJ1-2 | TRBV2 | - | TGTGCCAGCAGTGTGGTCTTAGCTAACTATGGCTACACCTTC | CASSVVLANYGYTF
- | TRBJ1-6 | TRBV28 | TRBD1 | TGTGCCAGCAGATTACAGGGGGCTAATTCACCCCTCCACTTT | CASRLQGANSPLHF
- | TRBJ2-5 | TRBV7-2 | TRBD2 | TGTGCCAGCAGCCTGCGAAGCGGGGGGGCGGAGACCCAGTACTTC | CASSLRSGGAETQYF
once | TRBJ2-1 | TRBV10-3 | TRBD2 | TGTGCCACCACCCCCGGGACTAGTAATGAGCAGTTCTTC | CATTPGTSNEQFF
- | TRBJ1-6 | TRBV10-3 | - | TGTGCCATCAGTGATGTAGGGGACAAGGATTCACCCCTCCACTTT | CAISDVGDKDSPLHF
- | TRBJ2-2 | TRBV5-1 | - | TGCGCCAGCAGCTTGAACCCAGATACACCGAACACCGGGGAGCTGTTTTTT | CASSLNPDTPNTGELFF
- | TRBJ1-1 | TRBV3-1/TRBV3-2 | - | TGTGCCACTCAACAGGGTAGGAACACTGAAGCTTTCTTT | CATQQGRNTEAFF
- | TRBJ2-1 | TRBV7-9 | TRBD2 | TGTGCCAGCAGCTTATCCCAGCGGGAGGGTAATGAGCAGTTCTTC | CASSLSQREGNEQFF
- | TRBJ1-2 | TRBV18 | - | TGTGCCAGCTCACCCCTTTCCAGGGGCTATGGCTACACCTTC | CASSPLSRGYGYTF
- | TRBJ2-1 | TRBV3-1/TRBV3-2 | - | TGTGCCAGCAGCCAACGTGAGGCGGTAGATGAGCAGTTCTTC | CASSQREAVDEQFF
- | TRBJ2-5 | TRBV5-1 | TRBD2 | TGCGCCAGCAGCCTCGGGGGGACTAGCGAAGAGACCCAGTACTTC | CASSLGGTSEETQYF
once | TRBJ2-2 | TRBV5-1 | - | TGCGCCAGCAGCTTGGCCTTGGACAGAGCGGCGAACACCGGGGAGCTGTTTTTT | CASSLALDRAANTGELFF
once | TRBJ1-5 | TRBV28 | - | TGTGCCAGCAGTCCCCTAATCTCGCCTTCCTATAGCAATCAGCCCCAGCATTTT | CASSPLISPSYSNQPQHF
- | TRBJ1-5 | TRBV24-1 | TRBD1 | TGTGCCACCAGTGAAACAGGGGGAGGCAATCAGCCCCAGCATTTT | CATSETGGGNQPQHF
- | TRBJ1-3 | TRBV25-1 | - | TGTGCCAGCAGTTTTAGGGGTGCAAACACCATATATTTT | CASSFRGANTIYF
once | TRBJ2-2 | TRBV12-5 | TRBD2 | TGTGCTAGTGGTTCCCGACTAGCGGGAGGGCCGGACACCGGGGAGCTGTTTTTT | CASGSRLAGGPDTGELFF
- | TRBJ2-1 | TRBV7-2 | TRBD1 | TGTGCCAGCAGCTCGTATATCGGACAGGGGGGGAATGAGCAGTTCTTC | CASSSYIGQGGNEQFF
- | TRBJ2-5 | TRBV6-8 | - | TGTGCCAGGGTCGGGGAACAAGAGACCCAGTACTTC | CARVGEQETQYF
- | TRBJ1-2 | TRBV7-9 | - | TGTGCCAGCAGCCGGGACGGGGGTAACTATGGCTACACCTTC | CASSRDGGNYGYTF
- | TRBJ2-5 | TRBV4-1 | TRBD1 | TGCGCCAGCAGCCAAGGGGACAGGGGCCAAGAGACCCAGTACTTC | CASSQGDRGQETQYF
- | TRBJ2-1 | TRBV6-1 | TRBD2 | TGTGCCAGCAGTGACCCCGGGGGGACTAGCGGGGGCCGCTCCTACAATGAGCAGTTCTTC | CASSDPGGTSGGRSYNEQFF
once | TRBJ2-5 | TRBV6-8 | - | TGTGCCAGCAGTTACTCGACCGGGCCACAGGCCGGCCAGGAGACCCAGTACTTC | CASSYSTGPQAGQETQYF
few | TRBJ1-5 | TRBV19 | TRBD1 | TGTGCCAGTAATGGAGGGGGCGAATTTAGCAATCAGCCCCAGCATTTT | CASNGGGEFSNQPQHF
- | TRBJ1-1 | TRBV7-9 | - | TGTGCCAGCAGCCGCGAGGGGAACACTGAAGCTTTCTTT | CASSREGNTEAFF
- | TRBJ1-5 | TRBV24-1 | TRBD1 | TGTGCCACCAGTGATAGTCACAGGGGAGAGGGTCAGCCCCAGCATTTT | CATSDSHRGEGQPQHF
- | TRBJ1-1 | TRBV9 | TRBD1 | TGTGCCAGCAGCGGGGGACAGGGGGCAAGCACTGAAGCTTTCTTT | CASSGGQGASTEAFF